Described below is a single T cell receptor (beta chain) sequence and its context. V was clipped by 0 bases and J by 12 bases; unmatched bases: 6. Germline CDR1 and CDR2: MNHNS and SASEGT. This CDR3 is 13 amino acids long. This sample is part of a study of blood T cell repertoires in COVID-19. Study summary: Specimens from acute and convalescent COVID-19 originated in the United States, Italy and Spain.

Authors' methods: Estimation of nucleated cell counts relied on the amplification of reference gene primers. TCRdb's table, derived via immunoSEQ multiplex PCR, lists solely in-frame clones and lacks some. Clonal size and the V and J genes are those of that table, whereas D and trimming came from the DNA. The sample yields some 150,000 clones, around nine tenths seen once. The chain has TRBV6-1 and TRBJ2-3, with 7 bases aligning to TRBD1. Sequencing was carried out using peripheral blood. The TCR sequence derives from a human donor in a cohort sampled during active COVID-19. The CDR3 spells CASSEALEGAQYF. The CDR3 coding sequence is TGTGCCAGCAGTGAAGCGCTAGAGGGGGCTCAGTATTTT.